Listed below are T cell receptor beta chains from one sample, sequenced in a study of PD-L1 blockade in urothelial cancer. Libraries were prepared by immunoSEQ multiplex PCR; TCRdb keeps only in-frame clonotypes and omits some of them. Among about 71,000 clones listed, 70% to 90% were seen once. The material sequenced was PBMCs, taken around atezolizumab (anti-PD-L1) treatment. The receptors come from a man aged 55-75 years with urothelial cancer. The CDR3 runs from the conserved cysteine through the conserved F or W. D genes are given only for firm matches. Only part of the rows carry a size: once, few, many, or a class if the clone is expanded.

NA,TRBV5-6,TRBJ1-6,NA,16,CASSLGGRPYNSPLHF,TGTGCCAGCAGCTTGGGGGGGCGACCCTATAATTCACCCCTCCACTTT
NA,TRBV10-3,TRBJ2-7,TRBD1,15,CAISPIQDRGYEQYF,TGTGCCATCAGCCCGATTCAGGACAGGGGCTACGAGCAGTACTTC
NA,TRBV14,TRBJ1-1,NA,15,CASSQDGPENTEAFF,TGTGCCAGCAGCCAAGATGGGCCGGAGAACACTGAAGCTTTCTTT
NA,TRBV28,TRBJ2-3,NA,15,CASSFAYYHTDTQYF,TGTGCCAGCAGTTTTGCGTACTATCACACAGATACGCAGTATTTT
NA,TRBV6-5,TRBJ2-5,TRBD1,16,CASSYSLSGGQETQYF,TGTGCCAGCAGTTACTCACTTTCAGGGGGCCAGGAGACCCAGTACTTC
NA,TRBV6-5,TRBJ2-3,NA,13,CASSYNNRDTQYF,TGTGCCAGCAGTTACAACAACAGGGATACGCAGTATTTT
NA,TRBV18,TRBJ1-1,NA,15,CASSPLTGLDTEAFF,TGTGCCAGCTCACCGTTGACAGGTTTGGACACTGAAGCTTTCTTT
NA,TRBV9,TRBJ1-5,TRBD1,14,CASSATGGAKPQHF,TGTGCCAGCAGCGCTACAGGGGGCGCAAAGCCCCAGCATTTT
NA,TRBV7-8,TRBJ1-1,NA,15,CASSLLAGDGTEAFF,TGTGCCAGCAGCTTATTAGCCGGGGATGGGACTGAAGCTTTCTTT
NA,TRBV5-1,TRBJ2-1,TRBD2,14,CASSLTSGYNEQFF,TGCGCCAGCAGCTTGACTAGCGGGTACAATGAGCAGTTCTTC
NA,TRBV19,TRBJ1-5,NA,13,CASSRAPGQPQHF,TGTGCCAGTAGTAGGGCACCGGGGCAGCCCCAGCATTTT
NA,TRBV25-1,TRBJ2-7,NA,14,CASSASGASYEQYF,TGTGCCAGCAGTGCCTCAGGGGCCTCCTACGAGCAGTACTTC
NA,TRBV5-6,TRBJ2-3,TRBD2,17,CASSFGMASGDTDTQYF,TGTGCCAGCAGCTTCGGTATGGCTAGCGGGGATACAGATACGCAGTATTTT
NA,TRBV6-7,TRBJ1-1,TRBD1,17,CASSPGQGAQGNTEAFF,TGTGCCAGCAGCCCCGGACAGGGGGCGCAAGGGAACACTGAAGCTTTCTTT
NA,TRBV30,TRBJ2-1,NA,16,CAWNRLGGRGDNEQFF,TGTGCCTGGAACCGACTGGGTGGGCGGGGAGACAATGAGCAGTTCTTC
NA,TRBV28,TRBJ1-5,TRBD1,16,CASSRHKGQGDQPQHF,TGTGCCAGCAGCCGACACAAGGGACAGGGAGATCAGCCCCAGCATTTT
NA,TRBV7-3,TRBJ2-2,TRBD2,16,CASSPGGLTNTGELFF,TGTGCCAGCAGCCCCGGGGGGTTGACGAACACCGGGGAGCTGTTTTTT
NA,TRBV7-2,TRBJ2-7,TRBD2,16,CASSLVLTSPAEEQYF,TGTGCCAGCAGCTTAGTTCTGACTAGCCCCGCGGAAGAGCAGTACTTC
NA,TRBV5-6,TRBJ2-5,TRBD2,15,CASTLAGGGRETQYF,TGTGCCAGCACCCTGGCCGGGGGGGGCCGAGAGACCCAGTACTTC
NA,TRBV5-4,TRBJ1-1,TRBD1,14,CASSPTGANTEAFF,TGTGCCAGCAGCCCGACAGGGGCGAACACTGAAGCTTTCTTT
NA,TRBV25-1,TRBJ2-3,TRBD1,17,CASSARPGQRSTDTQYF,TGTGCCAGCAGTGCAAGGCCGGGACAGCGAAGCACAGATACGCAGTATTTT
NA,TRBV12-5,TRBJ1-3,NA,15,CASGLDTGSGNTIYF,TGTGCTAGTGGCCTCGACACTGGGTCTGGAAACACCATATATTTT
NA,TRBV10-3,TRBJ2-2,NA,15,CAIRAGTVNTGELFF,TGTGCCATCAGGGCGGGGACAGTGAACACCGGGGAGCTGTTTTTT
once,TRBV19,TRBJ2-5,NA,18,CASSPLWAQGSTKRTQYF,TGTGCCAGTAGCCCCCTATGGGCCCAGGGGTCTACTAAGAGAACCCAGTACTTC
NA,TRBV7-9,TRBJ2-7,TRBD1,15,CASSTGQGFSYEQYF,TGTGCCAGCAGTACCGGACAGGGTTTCTCCTACGAGCAGTACTTC
NA,TRBV6-1,TRBJ2-2,NA,14,CASRIYFNTGELFF,TGTGCCAGCAGGATCTACTTTAACACCGGGGAGCTGTTTTTT
NA,TRBV6-5,TRBJ1-2,NA,15,CASTPGGGFRSGYTF,TGTGCCAGCACTCCCGGGGGAGGTTTTCGATCCGGCTACACCTTC
NA,TRBV19,TRBJ1-5,TRBD1,14,CASSTQGQGGPQHF,TGTGCCAGTAGTACGCAAGGACAGGGTGGGCCCCAGCATTTT
NA,TRBV5-1,TRBJ2-1,TRBD2,14,CASGGGGSINEQFF,TGCGCCAGCGGTGGTGGCGGGAGTATCAATGAGCAGTTCTTC
NA,TRBV4-3,TRBJ2-1,TRBD2,16,CASSQYTSGSYNEQFF,TGCGCCAGCAGCCAATATACTAGCGGGAGCTACAATGAGCAGTTCTTC
once,TRBV10-2,TRBJ1-5,NA,14,CASSEWASNQPQHF,TGCGCCAGCAGTGAGTGGGCCAGCAATCAGCCCCAGCATTTT